This passage covers 4 T cell receptor beta chains from one sample sequenced in a study of blood T cells in healthy people across ages. Primed by a sample-barcoded 5' primer and a J-beta primer mix, a second PCR proceeded for about 7 to 12 cycles. TCRdb re-called the 5' RACE reads through MiXCR, storing one row per CDR3 protein. Found here are fewer than 2 million distinct CDR3 sequences, about 39% of them singletons; the top ten hold under 30%. Material for sequencing was blood. All receptors derive from a human donor in good health.

Worth noting for this clonotype: The junction departs from germline at one end; a sequencing error may be responsible. CDR3 region: CASSFGRARDTGAFF. For the CDR3, the DNA is TGTGCCAGCAGCTTCGGTCGGGCGAGGGACACTGGAGCTTTCTTT. The rearrangement uses TRBV7-2 and TRBJ1-1; a weak D match, TRBD1 (6 bases). CDR1 and CDR2 from the germline V gene are SGHTA and FQGNSA. This CDR3 has 15 amino acids.

This clonotype showed up just a few times. The genes are TRBV5-1 and TRBJ1-2; D unresolved. The CDR3 sequence is 13 residues long. The germline V and J ends were trimmed by 1 base and 8 bases, with 12 bases remaining between them. Germline CDR1 SGHRS, CDR2 YFSETQ. Written as DNA, the CDR3 is TGCGCCAGCAGCTTGAGGGAAGGGAAAGGCTACACCTTC. Residues: CASSLREGKGYTF.

The chain employs TRBV12-3 or TRBV12-4 and TRBJ1-5; no definite D call. The V gene lost 5 bases and the J gene lost 9 bases, with 17 bases spanning the gap. The CDR3 extends over 14 amino acids. The CDR3 DNA reads as TGTGCCAGCAGTCAAGACCAGGCCCAGCGGCCCCAGCATTTT. Encoded protein: CASSQDQAQRPQHF.

V usage is TRBV7-8 and J usage is TRBJ2-1; D gene ambiguous. The CDR3 covers 16 residues. Germline CDR1 is SGHVS and CDR2 is FQNEAQ. Trimming stripped 2 bases from V and 1 base from J, with 12 bases between. The CDR3 DNA reads TGTGCCAGCAGCTTATTCCGGCTCCAATCCTACAATGAGCAGTTCTTC. Its translation is CASSLFRLQSYNEQFF.